The clone carrying this TCR beta chain was observed a few times. Its antigen remains unidentified. The sample belongs to a study of identical twins. Study results and limitations: Zero-insertion findings could be partly confounded by invariant cells (MAIT and iNKT cells). It was out-of-frame TCR alpha sharing in monozygotic twins that models underestimated. Insertions were fewer in abundant cord blood beta clonotypes, whereas memory repertoires showed none of this pattern.

Germline CDR1 is LGHDT and CDR2 is YNNKEL (reference sequence). Trimming left V 4 bases short and J 8 bases short, with 18 bases between. The CDR3 covers 15 residues. Unique molecular identifiers were in the cDNA, with template-switch universal primer binding. Each CDR3 protein gets one entry after TCRdb re-called the 5' RACE reads with MiXCR. The data contain roughly 1.6 million distinct CDR3 sequences, under 35% of them singletons. The genes are TRBV3-1 and TRBJ2-4; tentatively, D is TRBD2 (5 bases). The specimen sequenced was cord blood. This clonotype was sampled from a newborn girl in good health. CDR3 nucleotides: TGTGCCAGCAGCCCGAGGACCAGAGGAGGTGACATTCAGTACTTC. Amino acid sequence: CASSPRTRGGDIQYF.